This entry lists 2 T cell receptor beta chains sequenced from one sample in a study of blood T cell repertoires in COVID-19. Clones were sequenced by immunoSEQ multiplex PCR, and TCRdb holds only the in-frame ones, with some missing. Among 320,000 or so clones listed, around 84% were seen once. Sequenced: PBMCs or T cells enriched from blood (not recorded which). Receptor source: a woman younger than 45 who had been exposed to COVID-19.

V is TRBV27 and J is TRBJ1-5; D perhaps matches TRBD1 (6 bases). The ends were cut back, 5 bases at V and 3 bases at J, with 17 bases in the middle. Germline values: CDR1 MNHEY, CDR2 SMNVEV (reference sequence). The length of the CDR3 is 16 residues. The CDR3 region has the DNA TGTGCCAGCAGTACACAGGGAAGGGGTCTCAATCAGCCCCAGCATTTT. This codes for CASSTQGRGLNQPQHF.

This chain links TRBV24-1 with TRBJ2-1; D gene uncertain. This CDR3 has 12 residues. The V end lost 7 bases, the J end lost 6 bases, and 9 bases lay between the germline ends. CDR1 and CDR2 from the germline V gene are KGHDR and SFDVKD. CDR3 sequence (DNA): TGTGCCACCAGACAAACGGGCAATGAGCAGTTCTTC. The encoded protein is CATRQTGNEQFF.